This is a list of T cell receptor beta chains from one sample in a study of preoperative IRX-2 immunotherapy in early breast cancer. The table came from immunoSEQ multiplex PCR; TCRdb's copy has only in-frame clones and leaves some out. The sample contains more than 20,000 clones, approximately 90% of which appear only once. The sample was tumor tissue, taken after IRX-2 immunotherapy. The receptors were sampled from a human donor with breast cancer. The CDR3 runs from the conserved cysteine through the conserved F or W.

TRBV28 CASSSPGTRDQPQHF
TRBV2 CASRWTSGASSYNEQFF
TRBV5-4 CASSPDTDNEQFF
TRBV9 CASSASSGTGNYEQYF
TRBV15 CATSSRQGDNSPLHF
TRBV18 CASSQLAGGYEQFF
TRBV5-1 CASSRDSRSETQYF
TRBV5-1 CASSQQGPGETQYF
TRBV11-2 CASTPGSTDTQYF
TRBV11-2 CASSHTWGTRTDTQYF